The entry below describes one TCR beta chain. Antigen specificity is unknown. Assay: immunoSEQ multiplex PCR; the TCRdb copy retains only in-frame clones and omits some. The sample carries about 42,000 clones, 70% to 90% recorded once. This CDR3 region has 14 residues. Germline V gene lookup returns CDR1 MNHNY and CDR2 SVGAGI (reference sequence). Losses at the gene ends were 1 base for V and 3 bases for J; bases not matched to a gene: 3. The data are from a study of a mutant IDH1 vaccine in newly diagnosed glioma. Study-wide context: Receipt of radiotherapy, temozolomide, or both preceded the study, and most received both.

Time point described: week 5, during vaccination. Vaccinated patients received 300 ug of mutant IDH1 20-mer peptide per dose, with topical imiquimod. The V call is TRBV6-6, the J call TRBJ2-7; TRBD1 matches 7 bases. Sequenced here: PBMCs, sampled from a glioma patient whose treatment included an IDH1 peptide vaccine. This sequence was found in a man aged 35 to 55 with glioma. The CDR3 protein is CASSYLTGNYEQYF. CDR3 nucleotide sequence: TGTGCCAGCAGTTACTTGACAGGGAACTACGAGCAGTACTTC.